This T cell receptor beta chain was sequenced during a study of CD8+CD57+ T cells in acquired aplastic anemia. Concerning this clonotype itself: Its antigen is undetermined.

TCR beta VDJ combinations and CDR3 sequences were profiled from genomic DNA. Via MiXCR, TCRdb re-called the reads, giving one row per CDR3 protein. The data contain about 160,000 distinct CDR3 sequences, roughly 47% of them seen just once; the ten biggest clones take up approximately 1%. Study-level points and caveats: No significant difference in CD8+ Simpson's diversity was found between patients and controls.

The CDR3 sequence is 18 residues long. In germline, CDR1 is DFQATT, CDR2 SNEGSKA (reference sequence). The ends lost 4 bases at V and 9 bases at J; junction bases unmatched: 20. The specimen sequenced was sorted CD4+, CD8+, or CD8+CD57+ T cells (not recorded which) from PBMCs. This receptor was taken from a human donor in good health. This rearrangement joins TRBV20-1 to TRBJ2-1; 11 nucleotides line up with TRBD1. CDR3: CSATRDRGSGGDQGEQFF. CDR3 DNA sequence: TGCAGTGCTACCCGGGACAGGGGGTCGGGCGGGGATCAGGGTGAGCAGTTCTTC.